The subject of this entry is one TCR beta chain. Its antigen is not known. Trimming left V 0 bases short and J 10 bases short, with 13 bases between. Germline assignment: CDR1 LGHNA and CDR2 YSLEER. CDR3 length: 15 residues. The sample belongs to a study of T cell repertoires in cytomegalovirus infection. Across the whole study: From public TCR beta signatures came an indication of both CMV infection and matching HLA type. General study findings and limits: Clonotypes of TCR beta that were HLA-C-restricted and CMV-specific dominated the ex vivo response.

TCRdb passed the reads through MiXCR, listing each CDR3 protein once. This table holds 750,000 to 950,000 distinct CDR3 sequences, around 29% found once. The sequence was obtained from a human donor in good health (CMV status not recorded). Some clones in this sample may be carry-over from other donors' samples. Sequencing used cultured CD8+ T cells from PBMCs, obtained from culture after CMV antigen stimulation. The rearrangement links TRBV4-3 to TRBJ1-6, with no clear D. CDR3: CASSQESDSRSPLHF. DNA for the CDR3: TGCGCCAGCAGCCAAGAAAGTGATAGCCGGTCACCCCTCCACTTT.